Listed below are T cell receptor beta chains from one sample, sequenced in a study of vaccination effects on CD4 cells after COVID-19. Antigen specificity for these receptors is unknown. Sequencing was performed with immunoSEQ multiplex PCR; in TCRdb, only in-frame clones are kept and a portion is missing. This sample yields fewer than 40,000 clones, of which about two thirds are seen a single time; roughly 3.8% belongs to the top ten. The source material was CD4+ T cells from PBMCs cultured without peptide, sampled before COVID-19 vaccination. The receptors here all came from a human donor who received a COVID-19 vaccine. The CDR3 runs from the conserved cysteine through the conserved F or W.

TRBJ2-5 | TRBV4-1 | CASSHLPLGSQETQYF
TRBJ2-5 | TRBV9 | CASSVGVETQYF
TRBJ2-1 | TRBV29-1 | CSGGQGIYNEQFF
TRBJ2-7 | TRBV2 | CASSESRGNHEQYF
TRBJ1-2 | TRBV10-3 | CAISDRGPLYGYTF
TRBJ2-1 | TRBV12-3/TRBV12-4 | CASSLKGAGEQFF
TRBJ2-1 | TRBV25-1 | CASSPTVLAGGPSGEQFF
TRBJ2-3 | TRBV5-5 | CASSAGLAKDTQYF
TRBJ1-5 | TRBV2 | CASSDRGFNNQPQHF
TRBJ1-5 | TRBV5-1 | CASRPTGGDQPQHF
TRBJ2-7 | TRBV9 | CASSRGQISYEQYF
TRBJ1-2 | TRBV28 | CASTPRGHGYTF
TRBJ2-3 | TRBV7-9 | CASSRGTSGGDTQYF
TRBJ2-5 | TRBV5-4 | CASSFPSRGRGETQYF
TRBJ1-2 | TRBV3-1/TRBV3-2 | CASSQGQGRYGYTF
TRBJ1-6 | TRBV25-1 | CASSDAGSSYNSPLHF
TRBJ1-4 | TRBV7-2 | CASSPRQGSTNEKLFF
TRBJ2-2 | TRBV11-2 | CASSHWNLAGSTGELFF
TRBJ1-3 | TRBV6-5 | CASNPSGPGGNTIYF
TRBJ1-1 | TRBV7-6 | CASSFLTGTVNTEAFF
TRBJ2-1 | TRBV15 | CALKWDNEQFF
TRBJ1-1 | TRBV2 | CASNNKGFTEAFF
TRBJ2-3 | TRBV5-1 | CASSLAWASTDTQYF
TRBJ1-1 | TRBV18 | CATQGGLNTEAFF
TRBJ2-7 | TRBV29-1 | CSVELPPLHEQYF
TRBJ2-1 | TRBV2 | CASSELFNEQFF
TRBJ2-7 | TRBV7-9 | CASSPGASGGSYEQYF
TRBJ1-1 | TRBV5-1 | CASSLGHSTMNTEAFF
TRBJ1-2 | TRBV10-3 | CAISLTGGNYGYTF
TRBJ2-1 | TRBV5-1 | CASSSWTGTYNEQFF
TRBJ1-3 | TRBV19 | CASSPEAGNTIYF
TRBJ1-3 | TRBV5-1 | CASSLTFTGNTIYF
TRBJ2-5 | TRBV7-9 | CASSLSGQVETQYF
TRBJ2-3 | TRBV5-1 | CASIRGQSTDTQYF
TRBJ1-4 | TRBV5-4 | CASSLQGAEEKLFF
TRBJ2-3 | TRBV18 | CASLSGMGDTQYF
TRBJ2-7 | TRBV7-9 | CASSLALSSGTYEQYF
TRBJ2-3 | TRBV4-1 | CASSRRTSGGSTDTQYF
TRBJ1-2 | TRBV19 | CASSPRGAYGYTF
TRBJ1-4 | TRBV5-1 | CASSLQGVRNEKLFF
TRBJ2-1 | TRBV6-4 | CASSAGTSGDNEQFF
TRBJ2-5 | TRBV13 | CASSLGPGTRKETQYF
TRBJ1-1 | TRBV5-1 | CASSPPRGVNTEAFF
TRBJ2-3 | TRBV19 | CASSIGTGTDTQYF
TRBJ1-4 | TRBV18 | CASSPGTGANEKLFF
TRBJ1-2 | TRBV6-6 | CARGSRGRNYGYTF
TRBJ2-7 | TRBV14 | CASSQANRPAYEQYF
TRBJ2-1 | TRBV15 | CATSRGAASSYNEQFF
TRBJ2-7 | TRBV3-1/TRBV3-2 | CATGQSNVGEQYF
TRBJ1-4 | TRBV3-1/TRBV3-2 | CASSSSGTLNEKLFF
TRBJ1-2 | TRBV5-1 | CASGRTGDYGYTF
TRBJ2-2 | TRBV9 | CASSVEGGSYTGELFF
TRBJ1-1 | TRBV21-1 | CASSSRGLNTEAFF
TRBJ2-2 | TRBV10-2 | CASRKDRGGTGELFF
TRBJ1-1 | TRBV3-1/TRBV3-2 | CASSQRGRDAFF
TRBJ1-2 | TRBV30 | CAWSEYRGGGYGYTF